A selection of T cell receptor beta chains follows, all from one sample in a study of T cell responses to AZD1222 COVID-19 vaccine. TCRdb keeps only in-frame clones here, not all; method: immunoSEQ multiplex PCR. The table has approximately 170,000 clones, 85% to 95% seen once. The sequences come from peripheral blood, collected on day 0 of AZD1222 vaccination. The receptors were sampled from an adult in good health. CDR3s include the opening cysteine and the closing phenylalanine or tryptophan. A D gene is named only where the DNA matches it firmly. Clone size, where shown, is once, few, many, or a class for clones that have expanded.

TRBV15	NA	NA	TRBJ1-1	14	CATSRALANTEAFF	TGTGCCACCAGCAGGGCTCTGGCTAACACTGAAGCTTTCTTT
TRBV6-5	NA	TRBD1	TRBJ2-7	15	CASSYVETGGYEQYF	TGTGCCAGCAGTTACGTGGAGACAGGGGGCTACGAGCAGTACTTC
TRBV28	NA	TRBD1	TRBJ1-1	14	CASNLIQGGTEAFF	TGTGCCAGCAACCTCATACAGGGGGGGACTGAAGCTTTCTTT
TRBV11-3	few	TRBD2	TRBJ2-1	16	CASSLRTSSPVDEQFF	TGTGCCAGCAGCTTACGGACTAGCTCCCCCGTTGATGAGCAGTTCTTC
TRBV5-1	NA	TRBD2	TRBJ2-7	16	CASSLPRTSGSDEQYF	TGCGCCAGCAGCTTACCGCGGACTAGCGGGAGTGACGAGCAGTACTTC
TRBV11-3	NA	NA	TRBJ2-7	12	CASSGGSWEQYF	TGTGCCAGCAGCGGGGGTTCCTGGGAGCAGTACTTC
TRBV5-1	NA	NA	TRBJ1-6	14	CASSSGGPGSPLHF	TGCGCCAGCAGCTCGGGGGGTCCGGGGTCACCCCTCCACTTT
TRBV18	NA	NA	TRBJ1-6	17	CASSPISRGTSNSPLHF	TGTGCCAGCTCACCTATAAGTCGGGGGACAAGTAATTCACCCCTCCACTTT
TRBV5-1	NA	TRBD2	TRBJ2-7	16	CASSPTPSGSGYEQYF	TGCGCCAGCAGCCCTACCCCCAGCGGGAGCGGCTACGAGCAGTACTTC
TRBV19	once	NA	TRBJ1-1	13	CASSPFQETEAFF	TGTGCCAGTAGTCCCTTTCAGGAGACTGAAGCTTTCTTT
TRBV27	NA	NA	TRBJ2-2	16	CASSPIEGLYTGELFF	TGTGCCAGCAGCCCAATAGAGGGGCTGTACACCGGGGAGCTGTTTTTT
TRBV5-1	NA	TRBD2	TRBJ2-1	15	CASSAGTSENNEQFF	TGCGCCAGCAGCGCCGGGACTAGCGAGAACAATGAGCAGTTCTTC
TRBV5-1	NA	TRBD1	TRBJ2-7	14	CASSLTGQGSEQYF	TGCGCCAGCAGCTTGACGGGACAGGGTTCCGAGCAGTACTTC
TRBV19	NA	TRBD2	TRBJ2-5	15	CASSIDGTGGETQYF	TGTGCCAGTAGTATAGATGGGACCGGGGGGGAGACCCAGTACTTC
TRBV30	NA	TRBD1	TRBJ1-6	15	CAWSVTAGGNSPLHF	TGTGCCTGGAGTGTTACGGCAGGGGGAAATTCACCCCTCCACTTT
TRBV4-2	many	TRBD1	TRBJ2-3	16	CASSQEAGGGTDTQYF	TGTGCCAGCAGCCAAGAAGCAGGGGGAGGCACAGATACGCAGTATTTT
TRBV27	NA	NA	TRBJ2-7	13	CASGLGRTYEQYF	TGTGCCAGCGGGCTGGGACGGACCTACGAGCAGTACTTC
TRBV19	NA	NA	TRBJ2-1	14	CASGRRSAYNEQFF	TGTGCCAGTGGCCGCCGGAGCGCCTACAATGAGCAGTTCTTC
TRBV3-1/TRBV3-2	NA	NA	TRBJ1-1	15	CASSHRGGAATEAFF	TGTGCCAGCAGCCATCGCGGGGGCGCGGCCACTGAAGCTTTCTTT
TRBV5-1	NA	NA	TRBJ2-7	14	CASSLWAGSYEQYF	TGCGCCAGCAGCTTGTGGGCAGGCTCCTACGAGCAGTACTTC
TRBV6-1	NA	TRBD2	TRBJ2-2	18	CASSGSGTSGKNTGELFF	TGTGCCAGCAGTGGCTCCGGGACTAGCGGGAAGAACACCGGGGAGCTGTTTTTT
TRBV7-2	NA	NA	TRBJ2-1	16	CASSSTPDFSYNEQFF	TGTGCCAGCAGCTCAACACCGGATTTCTCCTACAATGAGCAGTTCTTC
TRBV7-2	NA	NA	TRBJ2-3	14	CASSLAGRTDTQYF	TGTGCCAGCAGCTTAGCGGGACGCACAGATACGCAGTATTTT
TRBV28	NA	TRBD1	TRBJ1-5	16	CASSPEGPGGGQPQHF	TGTGCCAGCAGCCCGGAGGGACCAGGGGGAGGGCAGCCCCAGCATTTT
TRBV6-2/TRBV6-3	NA	NA	TRBJ1-1	15	CASSYIVRGNTEAFF	TGTGCCAGCAGTTATATCGTACGGGGGAACACTGAAGCTTTCTTT
TRBV4-2	once	NA	TRBJ1-1	15	CASSQVVWLGTEAFF	TGTGCCAGCAGCCAAGTGGTCTGGCTGGGCACTGAAGCTTTCTTT